This TCR beta chain came from a study of neoadjuvant anti-PD-1 for oral cavity cancer. In the study overall: Around day 43, patients without progression received a fourth nivolumab dose before surgery.

Patients had newly diagnosed, untreated stage II-IVA oral cavity squamous cell carcinoma. Trimming took off 3 bases at V and 3 bases at J, with 11 bases between the two ends. CDR3 length: 14 amino acids. The germline V gene has CDR1 SGHTA and CDR2 FQGNSA. Two replicates per tumor sample, mostly from about 4.6 ug of genomic DNA. TCRdb's table, derived via immunoSEQ multiplex PCR, lists solely in-frame clones and lacks some. The sample carries about 7,200 clones, 50% to 70% recorded once. The starting material was tumor tissue, obtained before nivolumab (anti-PD-1) treatment. This chain connects TRBV7-2 to TRBJ1-2, with D tentatively TRBD1 (6 bases). This clonotype originated in a person between 35 and 79 years old with oral cavity squamous cell carcinoma. CDR3 sequence reads: CASSFSAGDYGYTF. The CDR3, as DNA: TGTGCCAGCAGCTTTTCCGCAGGGGACTATGGCTACACCTTC.